This record looks at one T cell receptor beta chain sequence and its context. The antigen is undetermined. The V gene's germline CDR1 is LNHDA and CDR2 SQIVND (reference sequence). V was clipped by 6 bases and J by 5 bases, with 18 bases between them. The CDR3 is 15 residues long. Although they were nominally healthy when sampled, donors likely had unrecorded immune exposures. The data belong to a study of cytomegalovirus exposure and HLA in healthy donors. Study findings and constraints: Researchers reported from a later analysis that most CMV-associated TCR beta chains appeared HLA-restricted.

Primers: 60 Vbeta forward and 13 Jbeta reverse. Authors' data handling: The count from a later analysis was tens of millions of unique TCR beta chains, roughly 11 million of them shared. The repertoire was sequenced with immunoSEQ multiplex PCR; TCRdb's copy has only in-frame clones and lacks some. That table supplies the V and J calls and clone size; D and trimming were determined from the DNA. The table includes 150,000 or so clones, approximately 85% detected once. This sequence was found in a woman aged 18-30 years in good health and CMV-seronegative. V usage is TRBV19 and J usage is TRBJ2-3; D might be TRBD2 (5 bases). Sequenced input: PBMCs. The CDR3 nucleotides are TGTGCCAGTAGCAGACTACAACCACCGCAAGATACGCAGTATTTT. This translates into CASSRLQPPQDTQYF.